The rows below give T cell receptor beta chains drawn from one sample of a study of T cells in Graves' hyperthyroidism and ophthalmopathy. A single record per CDR3 protein comes from TCRdb applying MiXCR to the multiplex PCR reads. Of 500,000 to 700,000 distinct CDR3 sequences listed, 16% are singletons. The specimen was blood. Receptors originate from a woman under 30 with Graves' hyperthyroidism. Both conserved end residues are part of each CDR3.

J gene	V gene	CDR3 protein
TRBJ1-1	TRBV5-1	CASRREPSAGGTEAFF
TRBJ2-1	TRBV4-1	CASSQDPRGHSYNEQFF
TRBJ2-1	TRBV11-3	CASSQDYNYNEQFF
TRBJ1-4	TRBV2	CASSVGGEKLFF
TRBJ2-3	TRBV9	CASSVRSGGTDTQYF
TRBJ1-2	TRBV4-3	CASSQHAKWGYGYTF
TRBJ2-7	TRBV14	CASSQLSGGPDEQYF
TRBJ2-2	TRBV5-1	CASSFELDSPNTGELFF
TRBJ2-1	TRBV6-4	CASSQTSGSYNEQFF
TRBJ1-5	TRBV6-1	CASRGQGGIGQPQHF
TRBJ2-7	TRBV20-1	CSASPWTRTGLEQYF
TRBJ2-7	TRBV27	CASSLRAWGYEQYF
TRBJ2-7	TRBV10-1	CATARALSYEQYF
TRBJ1-3	TRBV14	CASSQEIHRSSENTIYF
TRBJ1-1	TRBV28	CASSSSGTRAFF
TRBJ1-1	TRBV2	CASRATKNTEAFF
TRBJ1-2	TRBV6-1	CATERGQSDGYTF
TRBJ2-5	TRBV2	CASSPTSGEVETQYF
TRBJ2-3	TRBV2	CASSAGPSTDTQYF
TRBJ2-1	TRBV7-8	CASSLGVAGSNEQFF
TRBJ2-7	TRBV29-1	CSVERGYEQYF
TRBJ2-1	TRBV20-1	CSAPWMGSYNEQFF
TRBJ1-1	TRBV13	CASSHGYNTEAFF
TRBJ2-7	TRBV16	CASSQWELNDEQYF
TRBJ2-1	TRBV20-1	CSASLTGDPNEQFF
TRBJ1-5	TRBV10-1	CASSEGAGGNQPQHF
TRBJ2-7	TRBV13	CASSLRANRGVYEQYF
TRBJ2-3	TRBV7-8	CASSLATSGSTDTQYF
TRBJ1-1	TRBV13	CASSRGGTGGKAFF
TRBJ2-3	TRBV3-1	CASSQDTGASDTQYF
TRBJ1-1	TRBV19	CASKEQGAYNTEAFF
TRBJ2-1	TRBV18	CASSPRVDEQFF
TRBJ1-3	TRBV24-1	CATSEPDRPTIYF
TRBJ1-2	TRBV11-2	CASSVDRHNYGYTF
TRBJ2-1	TRBV7-9	CASSKGTGVYNEQFF
TRBJ2-3	TRBV29-1	CSVEPGLAEDTQYF
TRBJ2-4	TRBV7-2	CASSRGRGGGAKNIQYF
TRBJ1-1	TRBV6-2/TRBV6-3	CASSYRHSLNTEAFF
TRBJ1-4	TRBV27	CASSFQTGTSEKLFF
TRBJ2-6	TRBV29-1	CSAMDRGFGANVLTF
TRBJ2-1	TRBV6-1	CASSPNGGTNEQFF
TRBJ2-7	TRBV29-1	CSAGTSGSNEQYF
TRBJ2-7	TRBV5-1	CASSLGRERPYEEYF
TRBJ2-5	TRBV27	CASTGSGSGETQYF
TRBJ2-3	TRBV7-9	CASSLAGSGRSTDTQYF
TRBJ2-1	TRBV5-1	CASSNGIPNSYNEQFF
TRBJ1-1	TRBV19	CASKNGYTEAFF
TRBJ2-7	TRBV15	CATSSRRQGYEQYF
TRBJ1-2	TRBV20-1	CSASATRDRPNYGYTF
TRBJ2-3	TRBV20-1	CSAETSRDTQYF
TRBJ1-6	TRBV28	CAVLEASSYNSPLHF
TRBJ1-2	TRBV27	CASSSLEGAKYGYTF
TRBJ1-3	TRBV5-1	CASSYREASDTIYF
TRBJ2-2	TRBV24-1	CATSDSGLNTGELFF
TRBJ2-2	TRBV3-1	CASSQASGSAGTGELFF
TRBJ2-5	TRBV7-9	CASSSTSGFGSGATQYF
TRBJ2-1	TRBV6-1	CASAGAGSNEQFF
TRBJ2-5	TRBV20-1	CSAASNQETQYF